This TCR beta chain emerged from a study of blood T cells in healthy people across ages. This clonotype was detected ten times or more. The CDR3 has 13 residues. Trimming removed 7 bases from V and 9 bases from J; junction bases left unmatched: 7. Germline loops: CDR1 ENHRY, CDR2 SYGVKD. Through a sample-barcoded 5' primer and a J-beta primer mix, a second PCR was run for 7 to 11 cycles. MiXCR, run by TCRdb on the 5' RACE reads, gives a single entry per CDR3 protein. The top ten clones hold approximately 21% of a sample with hundreds of thousands of distinct CDR3 sequences, 58% of them seen once. This chain joins TRBV10-3 and TRBJ2-1, with 9 nucleotides matching TRBD2. This sequence was found in a man aged 25-40 years in good health. The sequenced material came from blood. In nucleotides, the CDR3 is TGTGCCATCAATCAAGCGGGGGGTATTGAGCAGTTCTTC. Amino acids: CAINQAGGIEQFF.